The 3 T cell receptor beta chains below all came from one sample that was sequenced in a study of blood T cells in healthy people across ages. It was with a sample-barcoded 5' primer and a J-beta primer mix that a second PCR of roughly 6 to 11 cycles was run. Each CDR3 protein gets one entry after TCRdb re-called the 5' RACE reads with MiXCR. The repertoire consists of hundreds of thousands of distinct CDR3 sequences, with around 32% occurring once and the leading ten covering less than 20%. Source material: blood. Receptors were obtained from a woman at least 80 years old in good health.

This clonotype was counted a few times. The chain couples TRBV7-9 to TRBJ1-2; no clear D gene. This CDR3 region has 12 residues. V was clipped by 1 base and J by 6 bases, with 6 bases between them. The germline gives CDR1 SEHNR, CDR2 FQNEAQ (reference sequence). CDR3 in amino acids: CASSLETHGYTF. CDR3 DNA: TGTGCCAGCAGCTTAGAAACTCATGGCTACACCTTC.

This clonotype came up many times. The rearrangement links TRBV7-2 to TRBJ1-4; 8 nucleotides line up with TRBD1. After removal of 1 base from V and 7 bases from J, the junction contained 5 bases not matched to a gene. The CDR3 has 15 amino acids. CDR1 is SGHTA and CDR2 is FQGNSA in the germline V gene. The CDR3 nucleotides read TGTGCCAGCAGCTTAGGGCAGGGGGCAGGTGAAAAACTGTTTTTT. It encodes CASSLGQGAGEKLFF.

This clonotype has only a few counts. This CDR3 is CASSLEALRGGELFF. Here the CDR3 DNA reads TGTGCCAGCAGTTTGGAGGCATTGAGGGGCGGGGAGCTGTTTTTT. The chain carries TRBV12-3 or TRBV12-4 and TRBJ2-2; D assignment may be TRBD1 or TRBD2 (5 bases each). Trimming took off 3 bases at V and 7 bases at J, with 15 bases between the two ends. CDR3 length equals 15 residues.